This T cell receptor beta chain was captured in a study of T cell repertoires in cytomegalovirus infection (dated by TCRdb to between 2018 and 2021). Some background on the complete study: Because public TCR beta signatures pointed to carriage of CMV infection together with the matching HLA type, the HLA type of each donor mattered for the analysis. Overall study outcomes, separate from this receptor: In both this cohort and an independent roughly 400-donor cohort, the cumulative frequency of public TCR beta family members distinguished carriers of CMV infection plus the relevant HLA type. The ex vivo response was dominated by HLA-C-restricted CMV-specific TCR beta clonotypes, which also provided the single most frequent clonotype in two of eight donors.

Remarks on this clonotype: The target of this receptor is not known. No base-level quality is on record; no much larger clone is a single base apart.

Sequenced on an Illumina HiSeq 1500. TCRdb reworked the public reads: Q25 trimming with fastp, MiXCR clone assembly, productive beta chains retained. Merged by CDR3 protein, the rows form single entries marked with the most common genes and DNA. Across this sample there are about 68,000 distinct CDR3 sequences, with roughly 20% seen only once. Clones ranked in the top ten supply roughly 80% of the sample. CDR1 and CDR2, looked up from the germline V gene (reference sequence), are GTSNPN and SVGIG. From V the trimming removes 1 base and from J it removes 3 bases, while the gene matches leave 5 bases of the junction unaccounted for. The CDR3 has 14 amino acids, counting the end cysteine and phenylalanine. Solely the CDR3 DNA is kept, with 42 bases framed from the first base.

Sequenced material: PBMCs, sequenced either directly or after in vitro stimulation (not recorded which). The receptor was isolated from a human donor in good health (CMV status not recorded). Some clones in this sample may be carry-over from other donors' samples. The chain is assembled from TRBV30 and TRBJ2-7; TRBD2 lines up with 8 middle nucleotides. Here the CDR3 is given as CAWSGTSGYYEQYF. The sequenced DNA is TGTGCCTGGAGTGGCACTAGCGGCTACTACGAGCAGTACTTC.